Following are 25 T cell receptor beta chains from one sample sequenced in a study of T cell responses to AZD1222 COVID-19 vaccine. The method was immunoSEQ multiplex PCR; TCRdb's version includes in-frame clones alone and lacks a portion of them. Of roughly 140,000 clones in the sample, 75% to 90% were seen once. This specimen was peripheral blood, taken 28 days after the second AZD1222 dose. The receptors shown here come from an adult who received the AZD1222 COVID-19 vaccine.

The V gene is TRBV4-3, the J gene TRBJ2-3; either TRBD1 or TRBD2 may supply D (8 bases each). This CDR3 contains 19 residues. Per the germline V gene, CDR1 is LGHNA and CDR2 is YSLEER. Trimming pared 4 bases from V and 0 bases from J, leaving 23 bases between. The CDR3 sequence: CASSPRTGLASGSTDTQYF. CDR3 sequence (DNA): TGCGCCAGCAGCCCGCGGACAGGGCTGGCTAGCGGGAGCACAGATACGCAGTATTTT.

The chain uses TRBV9 and TRBJ2-2; 12 bases match TRBD2. V trimming: 4 bases; J trimming: 6 bases; junction bases outside the gene matches: 4. The CDR3 is 15 residues long. Germline V gene lookup returns CDR1 SGDLS and CDR2 YYNGEE. The CDR3 protein is CASSLAGGMPGELFF. The CDR3, as DNA: TGTGCCAGCAGCCTAGCGGGAGGGATGCCCGGGGAGCTGTTTTTT.

V usage is TRBV7-9 and J usage is TRBJ2-1; perhaps TRBD2 as D (6 bases). Per the germline V gene, CDR1 is SEHNR and CDR2 is FQNEAQ (reference sequence). The CDR3 covers 15 residues. The V end lost 2 bases, the J end lost 1 base, and 9 bases lay between the germline ends. The CDR3 DNA follows: TGTGCCAGCAGCTTACAGGCGGGATCCTACAATGAGCAGTTCTTC. Translating it yields CASSLQAGSYNEQFF.

DNA for the CDR3: TGTGCCAGTAGTTGGGGGGCGCGCACCGGGGAGCTGTTTTTT. This encodes CASSWGARTGELFF. V is TRBV19 and J is TRBJ2-2; perhaps D is TRBD1 or TRBD2 (6 bases each). This CDR3 region has 14 residues. Looked up from germline, CDR1 is LNHDA and CDR2 is SQIVND (reference sequence). V shed 5 bases and J shed 4 bases, with 11 bases lying between them.

The J gene is TRBJ2-2, the V gene TRBV9; D is perhaps TRBD1 (6 bases). V shed 0 bases and J shed 4 bases, with 13 bases lying between them. The CDR3 consists of 16 residues. The V gene's germline CDR1 is SGDLS and CDR2 YYNGEE. CDR3 in DNA: TGTGCCAGCAGCGTAGTTGGGGGCGCACTCACCGGGGAGCTGTTTTTT. Amino acid sequence: CASSVVGGALTGELFF.

J is TRBJ1-6 and V is TRBV18; no definite D call. This CDR3 has 12 amino acids. Trimming took 5 bases from V and 3 from J, leaving 2 bases between them. The germline V gene encodes CDR1 KGHSH and CDR2 LQKENI. CDR3 nucleotides: TGTGCCAGCTCAAACTATAATTCACCCCTCCACTTT. As protein: CASSNYNSPLHF.

The genes are TRBV5-1 and TRBJ2-3, with D tentatively TRBD1 or TRBD2 (5 bases each). Germline loops: CDR1 SGHRS, CDR2 YFSETQ. Between the trimmed V and J ends, which lost 1 base and 0 bases, there was a span of 15 bases. CDR3 length: 17 amino acids. In nucleotides, the CDR3 is TGCGCCAGCAGCTTGCAGGTACTAGGGGTGAGCACAGATACGCAGTATTTT. It translates to CASSLQVLGVSTDTQYF.

The chain joins TRBV19 to TRBJ1-5, with D maybe TRBD1 (6 bases). In germline, CDR1 is LNHDA, CDR2 SQIVND (reference sequence). This CDR3 contains 13 residues. Trimming cost V 8 bases and J 0 bases, with 8 bases left between them. Written as DNA, the CDR3 is TGTGCCAGTGGACAGTTTAGCAATCAGCCCCAGCATTTT. As protein: CASGQFSNQPQHF.

The CDR3 loop is CASSLSGSYNEQFF. CDR3 DNA sequence: TGTGCCAGCAGCCTTAGCGGGAGTTACAATGAGCAGTTCTTC. The chain employs TRBV3-1 (or the pseudogene TRBV3-2) and TRBJ2-1; TRBD2 aligns across 9 bases. CDR1 LGHDT and CDR2 YNNKEL come from the germline V gene (reference sequence). V was pared by 4 bases and J by 4 bases, with 2 bases of the junction left unmatched. The CDR3 contains 14 residues.

The genes are TRBV7-9 and TRBJ1-6; D ambiguous. This CDR3 is 17 amino acids long. Germline V CDR1 and CDR2: SEHNR, FQNEAQ (reference sequence). Trimming pared 5 bases from V and 3 bases from J, leaving 17 bases between. This CDR3 is CASSLHARPGYNSPLHF. The CDR3 region has the DNA TGTGCCAGCAGCCTCCACGCCCGGCCAGGCTATAATTCACCCCTCCACTTT. Looking up the rest from reference TRBV7-9 and TRBJ1-6 gives the full variable domain: DTGVSQNPRHKITKRGQNVTFRCDPISEHNRLYWYRQTLGQGPEFLTYFQNEAQLEKSRLLSDRFSAERPKGSFSTLEIQRTEQGDSAMYLCASSLHARPGYNSPLHFGNGTRLTVT.

The V gene is TRBV5-1, the J gene TRBJ1-3; D is undetermined. The ends were cut back, 0 bases at V and 1 base at J, with 14 bases in the middle. The germline V gene has CDR1 SGHRS and CDR2 YFSETQ. The CDR3 is 17 residues long. In DNA form, the CDR3 reads TGCGCCAGCAGCTTGGCCCCGGTGGGAGCTTCTGGAAACACCATATATTTT. This gives the protein CASSLAPVGASGNTIYF.

This chain uses TRBV5-4 with TRBJ2-3; D not resolved. The V end was cut by 0 bases, the J end by 1 base, with 9 bases between. The germline V gene has CDR1 SGHNT and CDR2 YYREEE (reference sequence). This CDR3 contains 15 residues. This CDR3 is CASSLGGPGTDTQYF. CDR3 DNA: TGTGCCAGCAGCTTGGGAGGACCCGGCACAGATACGCAGTATTTT.

This chain joins TRBV4-2 and TRBJ1-1; unclear D gene. V was clipped by 1 base and J by 0 bases, with 6 bases between them. The germline gives CDR1 LGHNA, CDR2 YNFKEQ. CDR3 size: 14 residues. The CDR3: CASSQVGMNTEAFF. The CDR3, as DNA: TGTGCCAGCAGCCAAGTGGGGATGAACACTGAAGCTTTCTTT.

This chain connects TRBV5-6 to TRBJ2-5; D not certain. V lost 1 base to trimming and J lost 0 bases, with 7 bases between them. The germline V gene encodes CDR1 SGHDT and CDR2 YYEEEE. The CDR3 runs 14 residues. DNA of the CDR3: TGTGCCAGCAGCTTGATCTTGTACCAAGAGACCCAGTACTTC. Its translation: CASSLILYQETQYF.

This chain connects TRBV5-5 to TRBJ1-5; D not certain. Trimming removed 1 base from V and 3 bases from J, with 8 bases in between. This CDR3 region has 14 residues. The V gene's germline CDR1 is SGHKS and CDR2 YYEKEE (reference sequence). The CDR3 region is CASSLLGLNQPQHF. The CDR3 DNA reads TGTGCCAGCAGCTTGTTGGGCCTCAATCAGCCCCAGCATTTT.

V usage is TRBV4-3 and J usage is TRBJ2-4, with D hard to call. V was pared by 2 bases and J by 8 bases, with 13 bases between. Germline V gene data show CDR1 as LGHNA and CDR2 as YSLEER. This CDR3 region has 14 residues. The CDR3, as DNA: TGCGCCAGCAGCCAATCTTCCCAGCAGCACATTCAGTACTTC. Amino acid sequence: CASSQSSQQHIQYF.

The chain uses TRBV19 and TRBJ1-5, with TRBD1 matching 7 bases. This CDR3 has 16 amino acids. V shed 4 bases and J 7 bases; nucleotides not matched to a gene: 13. CDR1 and CDR2 from the germline V gene are LNHDA and SQIVND (reference sequence). The CDR3 coding sequence is TGTGCCAGTAGTAAGGGACAGAGAATGGTAGGGCAGCCCCAGCATTTT. Protein: CASSKGQRMVGQPQHF.

This sequence joins TRBV5-5 and TRBJ2-3, with D possibly being TRBD1 or TRBD2 (5 bases each). Deletions cut 0 bases from V and 6 bases from J, with 20 bases between. Germline V gene sequence: CDR1 SGHKS, CDR2 YYEKEE (reference sequence). The CDR3 sequence is 17 residues long. CDR3 coding DNA: TGTGCCAGCAGCTTGGGTGGGGGTTTGGGGTCGGCGGATACGCAGTATTTT. It translates to CASSLGGGLGSADTQYF.

A single count supports this clone. The chain employs TRBV28 and TRBJ1-6; D gene uncertain. V was cut by 5 bases and J by 14 bases, with 13 bases left in between. Germline CDR1 reads MDHEN; CDR2 reads SYDVKM. CDR3 length: 12 amino acids. This chain's CDR3 is CASSSSEVALHF. CDR3 bases: TGTGCCAGCAGTAGCAGCGAAGTGGCCCTCCACTTT.

J is TRBJ2-2 and V is TRBV5-4, with D possibly matching TRBD1 (5 bases). CDR1 and CDR2 from the germline V gene are SGHNT and YYREEE (reference sequence). CDR3 length: 16 amino acids. Trimming pared 4 bases from V and 5 bases from J, leaving 18 bases between. CDR3 in amino acids: CASSPRVPQGTGELFF. Here the CDR3 DNA reads TGTGCCAGCAGCCCGAGAGTCCCCCAGGGAACCGGGGAGCTGTTTTTT.

The chain uses TRBV15 and TRBJ1-5; D remains ambiguous. Trimming removed 0 bases from V and 5 bases from J, with 17 bases in between. This CDR3 contains 17 residues. Germline CDR1 LNHNV, CDR2 YYDKDF (reference sequence). The DNA for the CDR3 is TGTGCCACCAGCAGAGATGCTTCGCAAACCGGCGATCAGCCCCAGCATTTT. The encoded protein is CATSRDASQTGDQPQHF.

The chain combines TRBV18 with TRBJ2-5; 7 nucleotides agree with TRBD1. Germline V gene data show CDR1 as KGHSH and CDR2 as LQKENI. J lost 5 bases, V lost 5 bases, and 11 bases had no gene match. This CDR3 has 15 residues. CDR3 sequence: CASSRGQPPLETQYF. DNA of the CDR3: TGTGCCAGCTCAAGGGGACAGCCCCCTTTGGAGACCCAGTACTTC. The full variable domain, completed using reference TRBV18 and TRBJ2-5, is NAGVMQNPRHLVRRRGQEARLRCSPMKGHSHVYWYRQLPEEGLKFMVYLQKENIIDESGMPKERFSAEFPKEGPSILRIQQVVRGDSAAYFCASSRGQPPLETQYFGPGTRLLVL.

The chain employs TRBV24-1 and TRBJ1-4; D call uncertain. V lost 4 bases, J lost 4 bases, and 15 bases lay in between. CDR3 length equals 16 residues. CDR1 is KGHDR and CDR2 is SFDVKD in the germline V gene. This CDR3 is CATSDPKAAVNEKLFF. The DNA for the CDR3 is TGTGCCACCAGTGACCCGAAGGCAGCTGTTAATGAAAAACTGTTTTTT.

In regard to this clone: In the same sample, other DNA sequences code for this CDR3. The genes are TRBV9 and TRBJ1-1, with 8 bases aligning to TRBD1. Germline trimming cut 0 bases from V and 5 bases from J; bases unmatched to any gene: 3. CDR1 and CDR2 from the germline V gene are SGDLS and YYNGEE. This CDR3 is built from 14 residues. DNA for the CDR3: TGTGCCAGCAGCGTAGGTCAGGGGGCAACTGAAGCTTTCTTT. Amino acid sequence: CASSVGQGATEAFF. Using reference TRBV9 and TRBJ1-1 for the parts outside the CDR3, the full variable domain is DSGVTQTPKHLITATGQRVTLRCSPRSGDLSVYWYQQSLDQGLQFLIQYYNGEERAKGNILERFSAQQFPDLHSELNLSSLELGDSALYFCASSVGQGATEAFFGQGTRLTVV.

This clone was seen just once. CDR3 nucleotide sequence: TGCGCCAGCAGCTTGACGGCAGGGGGCCTTGGTAACTATGGCTACACCTTC. It is translated as CASSLTAGGLGNYGYTF. The rearrangement uses TRBV5-1 and TRBJ1-2; 8 bases are shared with TRBD1. Germline CDR1 reads SGHRS; CDR2 reads YFSETQ. The CDR3 has 17 residues. V shed 1 base, J shed 1 base, and the junction held 9 bases outside the gene matches.